This T cell receptor beta chain was identified during a study of blood T cell repertoires in COVID-19. Using immunoSEQ multiplex PCR, the repertoire was profiled, and TCRdb retains in-frame clones only, with some absent. The repertoire consists of approximately 150,000 clones, with about 80% occurring once and the leading ten covering 1.6%. The germline V gene has CDR1 SGDLS and CDR2 YYNGEE. V lost 0 bases to trimming and J lost 7 bases; unmatched junction nucleotides: 4. The CDR3 has 16 amino acids. The sequence was collected from a human donor in a cohort sampled during active COVID-19. J is TRBJ2-2 and V is TRBV9; 12 bases map to TRBD2. Source material: peripheral blood. CDR3 in amino acids: CASSVATSGRIGELFF. CDR3 bases: TGTGCCAGCAGCGTAGCCACTAGCGGGAGGATCGGGGAGCTGTTTTTT.